The sequence of this T cell receptor beta chain was determined in a study of blood T cell repertoires in COVID-19. Study overall: The United States, Italy and Spain provided the acute and convalescent COVID-19 samples. Nucleic acid was either cDNA or gDNA, and it came from T cells, B-cell-depleted T cells, or PBMCs.

CDR3 length: 11 residues. Deletions cut 5 bases from V and 8 bases from J, with 9 bases between. Germline assignment: CDR1 SNHLY and CDR2 FYNNEI. Original methodology: The assay estimated nucleated cells by amplifying reference gene primers. Method: immunoSEQ multiplex PCR; TCRdb's copy keeps in-frame clones and lacks some. V, J and clone size are those of that table, while D and trimming were read from the DNA. The sample holds around 95,000 clones; more than 75% are singletons and the top ten take 6.5% to 8%. The sample consisted of peripheral blood. This chain connects TRBV2 to TRBJ1-1; tentatively, D is TRBD1 (6 bases). This sequence was found in a man aged 30 to 39 in a cohort sampled during active COVID-19. The CDR3 bases are TGTGCCAGCAGTTATACAGGGGAAGCTTTCTTT. Its protein is CASSYTGEAFF. Full variable domain (rest looked up from reference TRBV2 and TRBJ1-1): EPEVTQTPSHQVTQMGQEVILRCVPISNHLYFYWYRQILGQKVEFLVSFYNNEISEKSEIFDDQFSVERPDGSNFTLKIRSTKLEDSAMYFCASSYTGEAFFGQGTRLTVV.